A selection of T cell receptor beta chains follows, all from one sample in a study of T cell responses to AZD1222 COVID-19 vaccine. Here immunoSEQ multiplex PCR was the method, and the copy in TCRdb shows in-frame clones only, minus some. The repertoire has 150,000 to 200,000 clones, approximately 91% of them found once; the top ten carry about 1.8%. Sequences were derived from peripheral blood, sampled 28 days after the second AZD1222 dose. The receptors shown here come from an adult who received the AZD1222 COVID-19 vaccine. The CDR3 runs from the conserved cysteine through the conserved F or W. The D gene is left open where the match is weak. Not all rows give a size; the values are once, few, many and, for expanded clones, a class.

V gene	J gene	D gene	clone size	CDR3 protein	CDR3 DNA
TRBV6-1	TRBJ2-3	NA	NA	CASSEGRVDTQYF	TGTGCCAGCAGTGAGGGACGCGTGGATACGCAGTATTTT
TRBV7-8	TRBJ2-1	TRBD2	NA	CASRQWGTSLNSYNEQFF	TGTGCCAGCAGACAATGGGGGACTAGTCTCAACTCCTACAATGAGCAGTTCTTC
TRBV28	TRBJ1-1	TRBD1	NA	CASSPRRQGGTEAFF	TGTGCCAGCAGTCCCCGAAGACAGGGCGGCACTGAAGCTTTCTTT
TRBV27	TRBJ2-1	NA	NA	CASSFGPGNEQFF	NA
TRBV9	TRBJ1-4	TRBD1	NA	CASSASDRGSEKLFF	TGTGCCAGCAGCGCGTCGGACAGGGGAAGTGAAAAACTGTTTTTT
TRBV7-9	TRBJ2-6	NA	once	CASSSPKEGLSSGANVLTF	TGTGCCAGCAGCTCGCCGAAAGAAGGGCTGAGCTCTGGGGCCAACGTCCTGACTTTC
TRBV6-5	TRBJ2-7	TRBD2	NA	CASRGTRAYEQYF	TGTGCCAGCAGAGGGACTAGGGCCTACGAGCAGTACTTC
TRBV7-7	TRBJ2-1	TRBD2	once	CASSLGAGSYNEQFF	TGTGCTAGCAGCTTAGGAGCGGGATCTTACAATGAGCAGTTCTTC
TRBV7-9	TRBJ1-1	TRBD1	NA	CASSDGTGMNTEAFF	TGTGCCAGCAGCGACGGGACAGGGATGAACACTGAAGCTTTCTTT
TRBV2	TRBJ2-4	TRBD1	NA	CASSEDRGVAKNIQYF	TGTGCCAGCAGTGAAGACAGGGGGGTAGCCAAAAACATTCAGTACTTC
TRBV12-5	TRBJ1-1	NA	NA	CASGFLLNTEAFF	TGTGCTAGTGGTTTCCTGCTGAACACTGAAGCTTTCTTT
TRBV7-9	TRBJ2-3	NA	NA	CASSLIRSGQRSSNTQYF	TGTGCCAGCAGCTTAATCCGGTCCGGACAGAGAAGTTCAAATACGCAGTATTTT
TRBV7-2	TRBJ1-2	NA	NA	CASSKRTANYGYTF	TGTGCCAGCAGCAAGCGGACGGCGAACTATGGCTACACCTTC
TRBV7-2	TRBJ2-3	TRBD2	NA	CASSLARGLAGGRFGQYF	TGTGCCAGCAGCTTAGCGCGAGGGCTAGCGGGGGGGAGGTTCGGGCAGTATTTT
TRBV29-1	TRBJ1-1	NA	NA	CSVEGRMNTEAFF	TGCAGCGTTGAAGGCCGGATGAACACTGAAGCTTTCTTT
TRBV6-2/TRBV6-3	TRBJ2-1	NA	NA	CASSHPYYNEQFF	TGTGCCAGCAGCCACCCGTACTACAATGAGCAGTTCTTC
TRBV7-9	TRBJ1-1	NA	NA	CASSLATNTEAFF	TGTGCCAGCAGCCTGGCAACGAACACTGAAGCTTTCTTT
TRBV30	TRBJ2-7	TRBD2	NA	CAWSALSSGRAYEQYF	TGTGCCTGGAGTGCACTCAGTAGCGGGAGGGCCTACGAGCAGTACTTC
TRBV2	TRBJ1-5	NA	NA	CASGLGVTSNQPQHF	TGTGCCAGCGGCTTGGGGGTCACCAGCAATCAGCCCCAGCATTTT
TRBV19	TRBJ1-2	TRBD1	NA	CASRTDRGLGYTF	TGTGCCAGTAGAACCGACAGGGGACTTGGCTACACCTTC
TRBV5-8	TRBJ2-1	NA	NA	CASSLGARSNEQFF	TGTGCCAGCAGCTTGGGGGCTAGGTCAAATGAGCAGTTCTTC
TRBV9	TRBJ2-1	TRBD2	NA	CASSVGASGGSYNEQFF	TGTGCCAGCAGCGTAGGGGCTAGCGGGGGGTCTTACAATGAGCAGTTCTTC
TRBV7-2	TRBJ1-6	NA	NA	CASSFTGLGNSPLHF	TGTGCCAGCAGCTTCACAGGGTTGGGTAATTCACCCCTCCACTTT
TRBV30	TRBJ2-7	NA	NA	CAWSLMAYEQYF	TGTGCCTGGAGTCTGATGGCCTACGAGCAGTACTTC
TRBV4-1	TRBJ2-3	TRBD2	NA	CASSQGTSGSTDTQYF	TGCGCCAGCAGCCAAGGGACTAGCGGAAGCACAGATACGCAGTATTTT
TRBV12-5	TRBJ1-6	NA	NA	CASGTRPAGSPLHF	TGTGCTAGTGGTACCCGCCCAGCAGGTTCACCCCTCCACTTT
TRBV19	TRBJ2-3	NA	NA	CASQAALTDTQYF	TGTGCCAGCCAGGCGGCGCTCACAGATACGCAGTATTTT
TRBV12-5	TRBJ1-5	NA	NA	CASGLFTGNSNQPQHF	TGTGCTAGTGGTTTGTTCACAGGAAATAGCAATCAGCCCCAGCATTTT
TRBV7-3	TRBJ2-3	NA	NA	CASSPRRTSTDTQYF	TGTGCCAGCAGCCCTCGGAGAACTTCAACAGATACGCAGTATTTT
TRBV5-5	TRBJ1-6	NA	NA	CASSLSGSPLHF	TGTGCCAGCAGCTTGAGCGGTTCACCCCTCCACTTT
TRBV24-1	TRBJ2-1	NA	NA	CATSAGNEQFF	TGTGCCACCAGTGCCGGCAATGAGCAGTTCTTC
TRBV10-2	TRBJ2-7	NA	NA	CASTSGRGASYEQYF	TGCGCCAGCACTAGTGGGCGGGGTGCCAGCTACGAGCAGTACTTC
TRBV24-1	TRBJ2-7	TRBD2	once	CATSEGTSGTNEQYF	TGTGCCACCAGTGAGGGGACTAGCGGGACCAACGAGCAGTACTTC
TRBV3-1/TRBV3-2	TRBJ1-5	NA	NA	CASSQDFTFNQPQHF	TGTGCCAGCAGCCAAGATTTTACATTTAATCAGCCCCAGCATTTT
TRBV6-5	TRBJ1-6	NA	once	CASRTQSNSPLHF	TGTGCCAGCCGAACCCAAAGCAATTCACCCCTCCACTTT
TRBV15	TRBJ2-5	NA	NA	CATSEQGLSETQYF	TGTGCCACCAGCGAGCAGGGTTTATCAGAGACCCAGTACTTC
TRBV18	TRBJ2-1	TRBD2	NA	CASSRLAGAYNEQFF	TGTGCCAGCTCACGACTAGCGGGCGCATACAATGAGCAGTTCTTC
TRBV19	TRBJ2-5	NA	once	CASSPWSQETQYF	TGTGCCAGTAGTCCATGGTCTCAAGAGACCCAGTACTTC
TRBV9	TRBJ2-1	NA	NA	CASSSRGAGGRGGGEEQFF	TGTGCCAGCAGCTCGAGGGGTGCGGGAGGCCGGGGAGGGGGCGAGGAGCAGTTCTTC
TRBV5-1	TRBJ2-1	NA	NA	CASSSGPQYHNEQFF	TGCGCCAGCAGCTCGGGCCCCCAATACCACAATGAGCAGTTCTTC
TRBV14	TRBJ2-1	NA	NA	CASSQVYGGHGEQFF	TGTGCCAGCAGCCAAGTTTATGGGGGCCATGGTGAGCAGTTCTTC
TRBV7-9	TRBJ1-5	NA	NA	CASSHRALGRGHQPQHF	TGTGCCAGCAGCCACCGGGCCCTCGGGAGGGGTCATCAGCCCCAGCATTTT
TRBV24-1	TRBJ2-1	TRBD1	NA	CATSDPGTGDANEQFF	TGTGCCACCAGTGATCCTGGGACAGGGGATGCGAATGAGCAGTTCTTC
TRBV5-1	TRBJ1-1	NA	NA	CASSRIIGGTEAFF	TGCGCCAGCAGCCGAATCATTGGTGGCACTGAAGCTTTCTTT
TRBV5-8	TRBJ2-5	TRBD1	once	CASSLGTGGVQETQYF	TGTGCCAGCAGCTTGGGAACAGGGGGCGTCCAAGAGACCCAGTACTTC
TRBV2	TRBJ2-1	NA	once	CASFLTGGVSNEQFF	TGTGCCAGCTTCCTTACCGGGGGAGTCTCCAATGAGCAGTTCTTC
TRBV7-2	TRBJ2-7	TRBD1	once	CASRTGTYEQYF	TGTGCCAGCAGGACAGGGACCTACGAGCAGTACTTC
TRBV6-6	TRBJ2-1	TRBD1	NA	CASSYPRQGGEQFF	TGTGCCAGCAGTTACCCCCGACAGGGCGGAGAGCAGTTCTTC
TRBV9	TRBJ2-3	NA	NA	CASSATGGTQYF	TGTGCCAGCAGCGCCACGGGGGGCACGCAGTATTTT
TRBV6-4	TRBJ2-7	NA	NA	CASSDIVGDEQYF	TGTGCCAGCAGTGACATTGTTGGGGACGAGCAGTACTTC